Presented here are 27 T cell receptor beta chains from one specimen sequenced in a study of neurological immune-mediated disorders. Time point defined: longitudinal time-point 3. TCRdb re-called the 5' RACE reads with MiXCR, one entry per CDR3 protein. The sample shows about 45,000 distinct CDR3 sequences, about 13% of them seen only once. The sequenced sample was PBMCs. These TCRs come from a man aged 30-40 years in good health.

This clonotype occurred a few times. Given a much more abundant clone one base away, this may be a read error. The V gene is TRBV6-1, the J gene TRBJ2-2, with 8 bases fitting TRBD1. V trimming: 7 bases; J trimming: 2 bases; junction bases outside the gene matches: 9. Germline CDR1 reads MNHNS; CDR2 reads SASEGT. The CDR3 totals 16 residues. The CDR3, as DNA: TGTGCCAGCACCATCTGGACAGGGTATAACACCGGGGAGCTGTTTTTT. Translating gives CASTIWTGYNTGELFF.

This clonotype showed up many times. The chain uses TRBV6-2 or TRBV6-3 and TRBJ1-4, with D possibly TRBD1 on 6 matching bases. The V gene's germline CDR1 is MNHEY and CDR2 SVGEGT. V lost 2 bases to trimming and J lost 8 bases, with 18 bases between them. The CDR3 consists of 16 residues. The CDR3 sequence is CASSYEPGEVREKLFF. The CDR3 nucleotides read TGTGCCAGCAGTTACGAACCAGGGGAAGTGAGAGAAAAACTGTTTTTT.

This clonotype has at least ten counts. The chain links TRBV5-1 to TRBJ2-7, with TRBD2 identical over 7 bases. The length of the CDR3 is 15 residues. V gave up 3 bases and J gave up 3 bases; unmatched junction bases: 9. Germline-derived CDR1 and CDR2 are SGHRS and YFSETQ. The DNA for the CDR3 is TGCGCCAGCAGCTCCCCCCTAGCGGAAAGCTACGAGCAGTACTTC. It specifies CASSSPLAESYEQYF.

This clonotype showed up many times. This chain connects TRBV7-2 to TRBJ1-5, with D possibly being TRBD1 (5 bases). Germline CDR1 SGHTA, CDR2 FQGNSA. Trimming stripped 3 bases from V and 7 bases from J, with 16 bases between. CDR3 size: 15 residues. The CDR3 region has the DNA TGTGCCAGCAGCTTGTACTTCGGGGGGGAACAGCCCCAGCATTTT. This codes for CASSLYFGGEQPQHF. Variable domain in full (rest from reference TRBV7-2 and TRBJ1-5): GAGVSQSPSNKVTEKGKDVELRCDPISGHTALYWYRQSLGQGLEFLIYFQGNSAPDKSGLPSDRFSAERTGGSVSTLTIQRTQQEDSAVYLCASSLYFGGEQPQHFGDGTRLSIL.

This clonotype was detected many times. The rearrangement links TRBV3-1 to TRBJ2-5, with 9 nucleotides matching TRBD1. The germline CDR1 and CDR2 sequences are LGHDT and YNNKEL (reference sequence). This CDR3 is 16 amino acids long. The V gene end was trimmed by 6 bases and the J gene end by 5 bases; junction bases not matched to a gene: 13. DNA of the CDR3: TGTGCCAGCAGTGAATTCTGGACAGGGGCGGGTGAGACCCAGTACTTC. Translating it yields CASSEFWTGAGETQYF.

This clonotype was recorded at least ten times. The gene calls are TRBV4-1 and TRBJ1-4; D might be TRBD1 (6 bases). The length of the CDR3 is 16 residues. V lost 0 bases, J lost 0 bases, and 8 bases lay in between. Germline V gene sequence: CDR1 MGHRA, CDR2 YSYEKL. The CDR3 loop is CASSQETGATNEKLFF. The DNA for the CDR3 is TGCGCCAGCAGCCAAGAGACAGGAGCAACTAATGAAAAACTGTTTTTT.

This clonotype was seen many times. The rearrangement links TRBV5-5 to TRBJ1-1; D may be TRBD1 (5 bases). Germline V CDR1 and CDR2: SGHKS, YYEKEE (reference sequence). The CDR3 covers 12 residues. V was clipped by 6 bases and J by 6 bases, with 12 bases between them. The CDR3: CASNMMGAEAFF. For the CDR3, the DNA is TGTGCCAGCAATATGATGGGGGCTGAAGCTTTCTTT.

The table lists this clonotype with many counts. The V gene is TRBV7-9, the J gene TRBJ2-7, with a possible D match to TRBD1 (6 bases). V was shortened by 5 bases and J by 0 bases, with 14 bases between the two germline ends. Germline values: CDR1 SEHNR, CDR2 FQNEAQ (reference sequence). This CDR3 contains 15 residues. CDR3 in amino acids: CASSKNGQPSYEQYF. The CDR3 bases are TGTGCCAGCAGCAAAAACGGACAGCCCTCCTACGAGCAGTACTTC.

This clonotype was picked up many times. The gene calls are TRBV27 and TRBJ2-7; 8 nucleotides agree with TRBD2. The CDR3 runs to 12 residues. The germline gives CDR1 MNHEY, CDR2 SMNVEV (reference sequence). V was clipped by 5 bases and J by 6 bases; unmatched bases: 3. CDR3 sequence (DNA): TGTGCCAGCAGTAACCTAGCGGGCGAGCAGTACTTC. Translation: CASSNLAGEQYF.

This clonotype was recorded at least ten times. Written as DNA, the CDR3 is TGTGCCAGCAGCCATACAGGGGGTACGGACACCATATATTTT. Translation: CASSHTGGTDTIYF. The gene calls are TRBV12-3 or TRBV12-4 and TRBJ1-3, with TRBD1 matching over 8 bases. V was pared by 6 bases and J by 8 bases, with 9 bases of the junction left unmatched. This CDR3 comprises 14 residues.

At least ten counts were recorded for this clonotype. The chain carries TRBV10-3 and TRBJ1-2; D is ambiguous. The CDR3 extends over 15 amino acids. The germline V and J ends were trimmed by 4 bases and 0 bases, with 12 bases remaining between them. Germline CDR1 ENHRY, CDR2 SYGVKD. The CDR3 here is CAISALAPTNYGYTF. The CDR3 bases are TGTGCCATCAGTGCCCTCGCTCCGACTAACTATGGCTACACCTTC.

This clonotype showed up many times. V is TRBV5-1 and J is TRBJ2-7; D remains ambiguous. CDR1 is SGHRS and CDR2 is YFSETQ in the germline V gene. The ends were cut back, 0 bases at V and 5 bases at J, with 12 bases in the middle. The CDR3 covers 14 residues. The CDR3 DNA reads TGCGCCAGCAGCTTGGGCGGAACGACGAACGAGCAGTACTTC. It codes for CASSLGGTTNEQYF.

Points on this clonotype: At one boundary the junction diverges from the germline segment, which might be a read error. The CDR3 loop reads CASSVGTGDTGQPQHF. In nucleotides, the CDR3 is TGTGCCAGCAGTGTAGGGACAGGGGATACTGGTCAGCCCCAACATTTT. The V gene is TRBV27, the J gene TRBJ1-5, with 10 bases identical to TRBD1. This CDR3 is 16 amino acids long. Per the germline V gene, CDR1 is MNHEY and CDR2 is SMNVEV (reference sequence).

This clonotype was observed many times. This chain joins TRBV5-1 and TRBJ2-7, with D possibly matching TRBD1 (5 bases). The V and J ends lost 0 bases and 3 bases respectively, with 10 bases between them. CDR1 is SGHRS and CDR2 is YFSETQ in the germline V gene. The CDR3 runs to 14 residues. The CDR3 region is CASSLGQGYYEQYF. CDR3 in DNA: TGCGCCAGCAGCTTGGGGCAGGGATACTACGAGCAGTACTTC.

This clonotype was seen many times. The chain links TRBV10-3 to TRBJ1-6, with D possibly TRBD1 on 5 matching bases. CDR3 length: 13 residues. Trimming left V 6 bases short and J 6 bases short, with 9 bases between. The germline V gene has CDR1 ENHRY and CDR2 SYGVKD. CDR3 bases: TGTGCCATCAGGATGGGACCTAATTCACCCCTCCACTTT. This sequence encodes CAIRMGPNSPLHF.

This clonotype was detected many times. The chain carries TRBV5-1 and TRBJ1-3; D uncertain. With 4 bases removed from V and 2 bases from J, the gap between germline ends came to 25 bases. CDR1 is SGHRS, CDR2 YFSETQ, per germline. The CDR3 is made up of 19 amino acids. The CDR3 loop is CASSPRMWVFKGAGNTIYF. CDR3 bases: TGCGCCAGCAGCCCCCGCATGTGGGTTTTTAAGGGAGCTGGAAACACCATATATTTT.

This clonotype was observed at least ten times. This chain uses TRBV12-3 or TRBV12-4 with TRBJ1-6; the D gene is possibly TRBD1 (5 bases). The germline V and J ends were trimmed by 3 bases and 10 bases, with 7 bases remaining between them. The CDR3 covers 12 residues. The DNA for the CDR3 is TGTGCCAGCAGTTTGGGGGAGTCACCCCTCCACTTT. Its protein product is CASSLGESPLHF.

This clonotype showed up many times. This chain connects TRBV21-1 to TRBJ2-1; the table's TRBD1 call for D was not verified on the DNA. TRBV21-1 is noted as a pseudogene. CDR3 length: 14 residues. CDR3 residues: CATSGGPAYNEQFF. In nucleotides, the CDR3 is TGTGCCACCTCGGGGGGTCCAGCCTACAATGAGCAGTTCTTC.

This clonotype was seen repeatedly, ten times or more. The chain recombines TRBV15 with TRBJ2-5; D is uncertain. CDR3 length equals 15 residues. Trimming left V 0 bases short and J 2 bases short, with 10 bases between. CDR1 and CDR2 from the germline V gene are LNHNV and YYDKDF (reference sequence). The CDR3 loop reads CATSRESGYQETQYF. CDR3 sequence (DNA): TGTGCCACCAGCAGAGAGTCTGGCTATCAAGAGACCCAGTACTTC.

In this sample, this clonotype turned up many times. This sequence joins TRBV18 and TRBJ2-1; 8 bases are a match to TRBD2. The CDR3 consists of 15 residues. Germline CDR1 is KGHSH and CDR2 is LQKENI. With V trimmed by 3 bases and J by 5 bases, 6 bases remained unmatched. The CDR3 DNA reads as TGTGCCAGCTCACCGGGACTAGGGATTGACAATGAGCAGTTCTTC. Its protein product is CASSPGLGIDNEQFF.

This clonotype was seen ten or more times. This sequence joins TRBV5-1 and TRBJ2-1; D is perhaps TRBD2 (6 bases). V was cut by 0 bases and J by 0 bases, with 13 bases left in between. The CDR3 is 17 residues long. CDR1 SGHRS and CDR2 YFSETQ come from the germline V gene. The CDR3: CASSLALLGSSYNEQFF. The DNA of the CDR3 is TGCGCCAGCAGCTTGGCCCTCCTCGGGAGCTCCTACAATGAGCAGTTCTTC.

This clonotype was observed many times. The chain joins TRBV28 to TRBJ2-4, with D tentatively TRBD1 or TRBD2 (6 bases each). This CDR3 has 15 residues. Germline V CDR1 and CDR2: MDHEN, SYDVKM. Trimming removed 5 bases from V and 2 bases from J, with 13 bases in between. In DNA form, the CDR3 reads TGTGCCAGCAGTCTCACACGGGGGCCCAAAAACATTCAGTACTTC. This sequence encodes CASSLTRGPKNIQYF.

This clonotype has at least ten counts. V gene TRBV5-1 combines with J gene TRBJ2-1; D is ambiguous. V was shortened by 0 bases and J by 4 bases, with 8 bases between the two germline ends. Germline values: CDR1 SGHRS, CDR2 YFSETQ. The CDR3 has 14 amino acids. CDR3 nucleotides: TGCGCCAGCAGCTTGGGACCCGGGTACAATGAGCAGTTCTTC. This sequence encodes CASSLGPGYNEQFF.

This clonotype was detected ten times or more. The rearrangement uses TRBV24-1 and TRBJ2-5; TRBD2 is a possible D gene (6 bases). CDR1 and CDR2 (germline): KGHDR, SFDVKD. This CDR3 is built from 16 residues. The V and J ends lost 7 bases and 4 bases respectively, with 21 bases between them. The CDR3 loop reads CATSSHTFSEGETQYF. The CDR3, as DNA: TGTGCCACCAGCAGTCATACCTTTTCGGAGGGAGAGACCCAGTACTTC.

This clonotype was observed many times. The rearrangement links TRBV14 to TRBJ2-5, with TRBD2 as a possible D gene (5 bases). Germline lookup yields CDR1 SGHDN and CDR2 FVKESK. The CDR3 is 15 amino acids. The ends were cut back, 2 bases at V and 5 bases at J, with 15 bases in the middle. The CDR3 here is CASSQSRGMRETQYF. The CDR3 DNA reads as TGTGCCAGCAGCCAATCACGAGGGATGAGGGAGACCCAGTACTTC. Looking up the rest from reference TRBV14 and TRBJ2-5 gives the full variable domain: EAGVTQFPSHSVIEKGQTVTLRCDPISGHDNLYWYRRVMGKEIKFLLHFVKESKQDESGMPNNRFLAERTGGTYSTLKVQPAELEDSGVYFCASSQSRGMRETQYFGPGTRLLVL.

The sample holds many counts of this clonotype. The chain employs TRBV6-6 and TRBJ2-6, with a weak D call TRBD2 (7 bases). Germline V gene lookup returns CDR1 MNHNY and CDR2 SVGAGI (reference sequence). The CDR3 contains 13 residues. DNA of the CDR3: TGTGCAGGGGGGGGCTCTGGGGCCAACGTCCTGACTTTC. Translated: CAGGGSGANVLTF.

This clonotype was detected a few times. The chain carries TRBV18 and TRBJ2-5; D perhaps matches TRBD2 (5 bases). The V end lost 3 bases, the J end lost 4 bases, and 21 bases lay between the germline ends. The germline CDR1 and CDR2 sequences are KGHSH and LQKENI. The CDR3 consists of 17 residues. CDR3 sequence: CASSPDKTTNKGETQYF. DNA of the CDR3: TGTGCCAGCTCACCCGATAAGACTACCAATAAGGGAGAGACCCAGTACTTC.